These 17 T cell receptor beta chains were sequenced from one sample in a study of human T cells and chemical hapten exposure. TCRdb reanalysed the RACE reads using MiXCR and keeps one entry per CDR3 protein. The sample lists some 170,000 distinct CDR3 sequences, approximately 20% seen once, with under 7.5% in the top ten. Indicated time point: patch test 1, 2 weeks after DPC sensitization. Documented treatment: therapeutic diphenylcyclopropenone sensitization with weekly scalp DPC. The starting material was whole blood, obtained in connection with sensitization to the hapten diphenylcyclopropenone (DPC). These receptors were taken from a woman in her forties or fifties with alopecia areata. Some clones in this sample may be carry-over from other donors' samples.

The genes are TRBV10-3 and TRBJ2-1; D remains ambiguous. V gave up 0 bases and J gave up 2 bases, with 8 bases separating them. CDR3 length: 15 amino acids. Germline V lookup: CDR1 ENHRY, CDR2 SYGVKD. CDR3 in DNA: TGTGCCATCAGTGAGTCTGGTGAGGCCTACAATGAGCAGTTCTTC. Its translation is CAISESGEAYNEQFF.

This chain links TRBV7-9 with TRBJ1-1; D unclear. This CDR3 is 12 amino acids long. The V and J ends lost 5 bases and 4 bases respectively, with 8 bases between them. Germline assignment: CDR1 SEHNR and CDR2 FQNEAQ (reference sequence). DNA of the CDR3: TGTGCCAGCAGCCCAGAACGCACTGAAGCTTTCTTT. It codes for CASSPERTEAFF.

This clonotype was seen a few times. This chain connects TRBV2 to TRBJ2-5, with 9 bases matching TRBD2. CDR3 size: 15 residues. The V gene end was trimmed by 7 bases and the J gene end by 1 base; junction bases not matched to a gene: 7. Looked up from germline, CDR1 is SNHLY and CDR2 is FYNNEI. The CDR3 DNA follows: TGTGCCAGCACTAGGGGGACTAGCAGCCAAGAGACCCAGTACTTC. It yields the protein CASTRGTSSQETQYF.

This clonotype was detected a few times. This chain uses TRBV5-4 with TRBJ2-5; D is undetermined. The V and J ends lost 0 bases and 5 bases respectively, with 11 bases between them. Germline-derived CDR1 and CDR2 are SGHNT and YYREEE (reference sequence). The CDR3 is 14 amino acids. The CDR3, as DNA: TGTGCCAGCAGCTTGGCAGCTAACGAGGAGACCCAGTACTTC. The encoded protein is CASSLAANEETQYF.

The chain combines TRBV20-1 with TRBJ2-5; 10 bases map to TRBD2. V lost 0 bases, J lost 4 bases, and 5 bases stayed unmatched. The length of the CDR3 is 15 residues. Looked up from germline, CDR1 is DFQATT and CDR2 is SNEGSKA (reference sequence). CDR3 residues: CSAREGTSASETQYF. CDR3 coding DNA: TGCAGTGCTAGAGAAGGGACTAGCGCATCAGAGACCCAGTACTTC.

This clonotype appeared a few times. The chain employs TRBV5-1 and TRBJ2-6; D gene uncertain. CDR1 is SGHRS, CDR2 YFSETQ, per germline. Trimming cost V 4 bases and J 0 bases, with 14 bases left between them. CDR3 size: 17 residues. CDR3 nucleotide sequence: TGCGCCAGCAGCCCGACGGGCCCCCTCTCTGGGGCCAACGTCCTGACTTTC. Encoded protein: CASSPTGPLSGANVLTF.

The CDR3 DNA reads as TGTGCCAGCAGCTTAGCCCCTGCCGCGGGGAGGGGTGGGAAGCAGTACTTC. Translated, it gives CASSLAPAAGRGGKQYF. The chain uses TRBV7-6 and TRBJ2-7; 7 positions match TRBD2. The CDR3 loop spans 17 amino acids. J gave up 8 bases and V 0 bases, and 16 bases lay outside the gene matches. Germline V lookup: CDR1 SGHVS, CDR2 FNYEAQ.

This clonotype has just a few counts. The J gene is TRBJ2-1, the V gene TRBV6-6; tentatively, D is TRBD1 (7 bases). The germline gives CDR1 MNHNY, CDR2 SVGAGI (reference sequence). The CDR3 is 14 amino acids. V lost 2 bases and J 6 bases, leaving 11 bases between the germline ends. The CDR3 region has the DNA TGTGCCAGCAGTTACGGAGGGACAGCCAATGAGCAGTTCTTC. This gives the protein CASSYGGTANEQFF.

The chain uses TRBV3-1 and TRBJ1-4, with D possibly matching TRBD1 (5 bases). Germline V gene data show CDR1 as LGHDT and CDR2 as YNNKEL (reference sequence). The CDR3 has 17 amino acids. Deletions cut 4 bases from V and 6 bases from J, with 21 bases between. CDR3: CASSPLSIDGTDEKLFF. The CDR3 DNA reads as TGTGCCAGCAGCCCCCTCTCCATTGACGGGACGGATGAAAAACTGTTTTTT.

This clonotype was seen a handful of times. The chain recombines TRBV4-2 with TRBJ2-3; D unresolved. The germline gives CDR1 LGHNA, CDR2 YNFKEQ. Trimming stripped 1 base from V and 0 bases from J, with 8 bases between. The CDR3 totals 15 residues. This CDR3 is CASSQVRASTDTQYF. The CDR3 DNA reads as TGTGCCAGCAGCCAAGTACGGGCTAGCACAGATACGCAGTATTTT.

CDR3 bases: TGCGCCAGCAGCCTTGACGTAGACTCGCCCCAGCATTTT. Translation: CASSLDVDSPQHF. This chain links TRBV5-1 with TRBJ1-5; D gene unclear. The germline CDR1 and CDR2 sequences are SGHRS and YFSETQ. This CDR3 is 13 amino acids long. Trimming pared 4 bases from V and 9 bases from J, leaving 14 bases between. Based on the CDR3 plus reference TRBV5-1 and TRBJ1-5, the full variable domain is KAGVTQTPRYLIKTRGQQVTLSCSPISGHRSVSWYQQTPGQGLQFLFEYFSETQRNKGNFPGRFSGRQFSNSRSEMNVSTLELGDSALYLCASSLDVDSPQHFGDGTRLSIL.

This rearrangement joins TRBV12-3 or TRBV12-4 to TRBJ1-2, with D maybe TRBD1 (6 bases). This CDR3 has 14 residues. V was pared by 3 bases and J by 3 bases, with 11 bases between. This CDR3 reads CASSFLQGHYGYTF. Written as DNA, the CDR3 is TGTGCCAGCAGTTTTTTACAGGGCCACTATGGCTACACCTTC.

In this sample, this clonotype turned up a few times. The chain has TRBV24-1 and TRBJ2-1, with a tentative D call TRBD1 (6 bases). The CDR3 spans 16 residues. Germline V gives CDR1 KGHDR, CDR2 SFDVKD. The V gene lost 5 bases and the J gene lost 8 bases, with 21 bases spanning the gap. CDR3 sequence (DNA): TGTGCCACCAGTGGGCACCCACAGGGTTGGTCCGATGAGCAGTTCTTC. As protein: CATSGHPQGWSDEQFF.

This chain joins TRBV3-1 and TRBJ1-1; TRBD1 aligns across 10 bases. V dropped 0 bases and J dropped 0; count of bases not matched to a gene: 10. Germline lookup yields CDR1 LGHDT and CDR2 YNNKEL (reference sequence). The CDR3 totals 19 residues. As DNA, the CDR3 is TGTGCCAGCAGCCAAGATGAGGTCCCGACAGGGGGCATGAACACTGAAGCTTTCTTT. This gives the protein CASSQDEVPTGGMNTEAFF.

This sequence joins TRBV29-1 and TRBJ2-4, with a weak D call TRBD2 (5 bases). V was trimmed by 6 bases and J by 0 bases, leaving 12 bases between them. This CDR3 contains 14 residues. Germline V gene sequence: CDR1 SQVTM, CDR2 ANQGSEA. In DNA form, the CDR3 reads TGCAGCGTCCAACCGGGGATAGCCAAAAACATTCAGTACTTC. Its translation is CSVQPGIAKNIQYF. The full variable domain, rest sourced from reference TRBV29-1 and TRBJ2-4, is SAVISQKPSRDICQRGTSLTIQCQVDSQVTMMFWYRQQPGQSLTLIATANQGSEATYESGFVIDKFPISRPNLTFSTLTVSNMSPEDSSIYLCSVQPGIAKNIQYFGAGTRLSVL.

This clonotype was seen more than once but under ten times. CDR3: CSYNRGGHNSPLHF. CDR3 nucleotides: TGCAGTTATAACAGGGGTGGCCATAATTCACCCCTCCACTTT. The genes are TRBV20-1 and TRBJ1-6; 7 positions agree with TRBD1. The CDR3 totals 14 residues. Germline values: CDR1 DFQATT, CDR2 SNEGSKA (reference sequence). The V and J ends lost 8 bases and 5 bases, in that order; junction bases with no gene match: 9.

This clonotype was recorded a few times. V usage is TRBV11-2 and J usage is TRBJ2-1; D gene ambiguous. The germline CDR1 and CDR2 sequences are SGHAT and FQNNGV. This CDR3 region has 14 residues. Trimming left V 2 bases short and J 5 bases short, with 10 bases between. The CDR3 here is CASSLMTANNEQFF. The CDR3 nucleotides are TGTGCCAGCAGCTTAATGACGGCTAACAATGAGCAGTTCTTC.